The 6 T cell receptor beta chains below were found in one sample sequenced in a study of T-cell memory formation after mild COVID-19. TCRdb itself ran the 5' RACE reads through MiXCR, one entry per CDR3 protein. The table shows about 250,000 distinct CDR3 sequences, with 15% to 20% occurring only once. Sequencing was carried out using PBMCs or a T cell subset sorted from them (not recorded which). The receptors were gathered from a young man who had mild COVID-19 (a few samples of this study predate the infection). Cell type and time point are not known.

In DNA, the CDR3 is TGTGCCAGCACAAGAGCAGGAGATGAGCAGTTCTTC. It yields the protein CASTRAGDEQFF. This chain connects TRBV2 to TRBJ2-1; no definite D call. Germline V gives CDR1 SNHLY, CDR2 FYNNEI. V shed 7 bases and J shed 8 bases, with 12 bases lying between them. The CDR3 is made up of 12 amino acids.

This clonotype was observed a few times. This chain links TRBV24-1 with TRBJ2-1, with 9 bases that match TRBD1. Germline trimming cut 7 bases from V and 13 bases from J; bases unmatched to any gene: 16. From germline, CDR1 is KGHDR and CDR2 SFDVKD. This CDR3 contains 15 residues. CDR3 in amino acids: CATRDSGQGSPDQFF. CDR3 nucleotide sequence: TGTGCCACCAGGGACTCGGGACAGGGATCCCCGGACCAGTTCTTC.

The rearrangement joins TRBV4-1 to TRBJ1-1, with 7 bases fitting TRBD1. J gave up 4 bases and V 9 bases, and 14 bases lay outside the gene matches. This CDR3 comprises 15 residues. From germline, CDR1 is MGHRA and CDR2 YSYEKL. The CDR3 sequence is CASTPIGGGSTEAFF. Here the CDR3 DNA reads TGCGCCAGTACCCCGATAGGGGGCGGGAGCACTGAAGCTTTCTTT.

The rearrangement joins TRBV6-6 to TRBJ1-5; the D is unclear. V was pared by 5 bases and J by 3 bases, with 11 bases between. CDR3 length: 14 amino acids. Germline assignment: CDR1 MNHNY and CDR2 SVGAGI (reference sequence). CDR3 protein: CASSLTVINQPQHF. CDR3 DNA: TGTGCCAGCAGTCTGACGGTTATCAATCAGCCCCAGCATTTT.

The rearrangement uses TRBV6-2 or TRBV6-3 and TRBJ2-3; 8 bases are a match to TRBD2. The length of the CDR3 is 13 residues. Germline V CDR1 and CDR2: MNHEY, SVGEGT. After removal of 6 bases from V and 6 bases from J, the junction contained 5 bases not matched to a gene. CDR3 protein: CASSYRLADTQYF. The DNA of the CDR3 is TGTGCCAGCAGCTACAGACTAGCGGATACGCAGTATTTT.

This clonotype has a handful of counts. V gene TRBV25-1 combines with J gene TRBJ1-2; D possibly corresponds to TRBD1 (6 bases). V lost 3 bases, J lost 3 bases, and 17 bases lay in between. The length of the CDR3 is 16 residues. Looked up from germline, CDR1 is MGHDK and CDR2 is SYGVNS. Written as DNA, the CDR3 is TGTGCCAGCAGTGATGGGTTCAGGGGCGCGGACTATGGCTACACCTTC. Amino acids: CASSDGFRGADYGYTF.